A single sample gave rise to the 27 T cell receptor beta chains below, sequenced in a study of shared clonotypes between healthy human individuals. This table comes from immunoSEQ multiplex PCR, and its TCRdb copy is limited to in-frame clones, with some not included. This repertoire shows about a million clones, roughly 77% found once; its top ten account for about 0.94%. The specimen sequenced was memory CD4+ T cells from PBMCs. Subset described: CD45RA-negative fraction. These receptors all come from a man younger than 35 in good health. Some clones in this sample may be carry-over from other donors' samples.

The rearrangement links TRBV19 to TRBJ1-1, with unresolved D. The ends were cut back, 3 bases at V and 6 bases at J, with 11 bases in the middle. Germline loops: CDR1 LNHDA, CDR2 SQIVND (reference sequence). The CDR3 contains 13 residues. CDR3 residues: CASSILGRPEAFF. The CDR3 region has the DNA TGTGCCAGTAGTATTCTAGGACGGCCTGAAGCTTTCTTT.

This clone appeared a single time. The chain joins TRBV28 to TRBJ2-1; D perhaps matches TRBD2 (6 bases). The length of the CDR3 is 14 residues. The germline V and J ends were trimmed by 6 bases and 6 bases, with 15 bases remaining between them. The germline V gene has CDR1 MDHEN and CDR2 SYDVKM. CDR3: CASRDQSGSNEQFF. The DNA of the CDR3 is TGTGCCAGCAGGGACCAAAGCGGGTCCAATGAGCAGTTCTTC.

A note on this clone: A much larger clone differs from this one at a single base, so this may be a read error. This chain links TRBV5-5 with TRBJ1-1; tentative D call: TRBD1 (6 bases). Trimming took off 4 bases at V and 1 base at J, with 8 bases between the two ends. The CDR3 has 13 residues. The V gene's germline CDR1 is SGHKS and CDR2 YYEKEE (reference sequence). The CDR3 nucleotides read TGTGCCAGCAGCGGACAGAGGAACACTGAAGCTTTCTTT. This codes for CASSGQRNTEAFF. The full variable domain, its missing parts supplied by reference TRBV5-5 and TRBJ1-1, is DAGVTQSPTHLIKTRGQQVTLRCSPISGHKSVSWYQQVLGQGPQFIFQYYEKEERGRGNFPDRFSARQFPNYSSELNVNALLLGDSALYLCASSGQRNTEAFFGQGTRLTVV.

V is TRBV21-1 and J is TRBJ1-1. TRBV21-1 is noted as a pseudogene. The CDR3 extends over 15 amino acids. The CDR3 region has the DNA TGTGCCAGCAGCAAAGTCATGGGGTTCGACACTGAAGCTTTCTTT. This codes for CASSKVMGFDTEAFF.

This chain uses TRBV10-3 with TRBJ1-2, with 7 bases matching TRBD1. CDR1 is ENHRY and CDR2 is SYGVKD in the germline V gene. This CDR3 is built from 14 residues. The ends lost 10 bases at V and 0 bases at J; junction bases unmatched: 8. The CDR3 reads CATADRESNYGYTF. DNA of the CDR3: TGTGCCACCGCCGACAGGGAGTCTAACTATGGCTACACCTTC.

This clone was seen only a few times. This sequence joins TRBV30 and TRBJ1-2; D possibly corresponds to TRBD1 (5 bases). Germline V gene lookup returns CDR1 GTSNPN and CDR2 SVGIG (reference sequence). V lost 1 base and J 4 bases, leaving 10 bases between the germline ends. This CDR3 is built from 13 residues. The CDR3 loop is CAWSAGGSYGYTF. CDR3 nucleotides: TGTGCCTGGAGTGCTGGGGGGAGCTATGGCTACACCTTC.

V usage is TRBV9 and J usage is TRBJ2-5; 10 bases fit TRBD2. Germline values: CDR1 SGDLS, CDR2 YYNGEE. This CDR3 region has 17 residues. With V trimmed by 4 bases and J by 4 bases, 13 bases remained unmatched. The CDR3 region has the DNA TGTGCCAGCAGCCCCCCGTTCCTAGCGGGAGTCGGAGAGACCCAGTACTTC. Amino acids: CASSPPFLAGVGETQYF.

The chain couples TRBV10-3 to TRBJ2-7, with TRBD2 matching over 11 bases. V shed 10 bases and J 2 bases; nucleotides not matched to a gene: 7. The CDR3 loop spans 14 amino acids. Germline CDR1 and CDR2: ENHRY and SYGVKD. The CDR3 DNA reads TGTGCCAGCAGGAAGACTAGCGGGGCCTACGAGCAGTACTTC. Translated, it gives CASRKTSGAYEQYF.

The chain employs TRBV28 and TRBJ1-2; TRBD1 might be the D (5 bases). Germline V gives CDR1 MDHEN, CDR2 SYDVKM. The V gene lost 5 bases and the J gene lost 0 bases, with 13 bases spanning the gap. CDR3 length equals 15 residues. In DNA form, the CDR3 reads TGTGCCAGCAGTCGGCGGGGACTACCTAACTATGGCTACACCTTC. Protein: CASSRRGLPNYGYTF.

This clone was detected once. The chain employs TRBV19 and TRBJ1-5; 7 bases line up with TRBD1. The CDR3 loop spans 15 amino acids. In germline, CDR1 is LNHDA, CDR2 SQIVND (reference sequence). The J segment lost 1 base and the V segment lost 7 bases, leaving 7 bases of the junction unmatched. CDR3 DNA: TGTGCCAGTAAAGACAGGGTTCGAAGCAATCAGCCCCAGCATTTT. Translated, it gives CASKDRVRSNQPQHF.

The chain uses TRBV7-9 and TRBJ2-7; D is unclear. Trimming pared 5 bases from V and 7 bases from J, leaving 15 bases between. Germline assignment: CDR1 SEHNR and CDR2 FQNEAQ (reference sequence). The CDR3 consists of 13 residues. CDR3 DNA: TGTGCCAGCAGCACAGAACTCCCTAGGGAGCAGTACTTC. Translation gives CASSTELPREQYF.

The V and J genes are TRBV19 and TRBJ1-3; TRBD1 agrees at 7 bases. CDR3 size: 15 residues. The V segment lost 3 bases and the J segment 2 bases; nucleotides outside the gene matches: 4. Germline loops: CDR1 LNHDA, CDR2 SQIVND (reference sequence). CDR3 in amino acids: CASSIHQGAGNTIYF. In DNA, the CDR3 is TGTGCCAGTAGTATCCATCAGGGGGCTGGAAACACCATATATTTT.

The J gene is TRBJ2-5, the V gene TRBV5-4, with TRBD1 as a possible D gene (5 bases). Trimming removed 0 bases at V and 2 bases at J, with 11 bases between. Germline-derived CDR1 and CDR2 are SGHNT and YYREEE (reference sequence). The CDR3 spans 15 residues. The CDR3 loop is CASSLETARQETQYF. The CDR3 nucleotides are TGTGCCAGCAGCTTGGAGACAGCTAGACAAGAGACCCAGTACTTC.

The chain recombines TRBV25-1 with TRBJ2-1; perhaps TRBD1 as D (6 bases). Trimming removed 2 bases at V and 5 bases at J, with 13 bases between. Per the germline V gene, CDR1 is MGHDK and CDR2 is SYGVNS. The CDR3 spans 15 residues. Written as DNA, the CDR3 is TGTGCCAGCAGTGAACTAGGGGCAGGGGACAATGAGCAGTTCTTC. It specifies CASSELGAGDNEQFF.

This clone was observed a few times. The rearrangement links TRBV5-6 to TRBJ1-5; D is uncertain. The V and J ends lost 4 bases and 3 bases respectively, with 11 bases between them. Germline lookup yields CDR1 SGHDT and CDR2 YYEEEE. CDR3 size: 14 residues. This CDR3 is CASSTAGYNQPQHF. The CDR3 DNA is TGTGCCAGCAGCACCGCAGGTTACAATCAGCCCCAGCATTTT.

J is TRBJ1-2 and V is TRBV5-1; 7 nucleotides match TRBD1. V trimming: 4 bases; J trimming: 8 bases; junction bases outside the gene matches: 11. The CDR3 has 14 amino acids. Germline-derived CDR1 and CDR2 are SGHRS and YFSETQ. The CDR3 is CASSQGQTNLGYTF. CDR3 DNA sequence: TGCGCCAGCAGCCAGGGACAGACGAACCTAGGCTACACCTTC. The full variable domain, with the rest looked up from reference TRBV5-1 and TRBJ1-2, is KAGVTQTPRYLIKTRGQQVTLSCSPISGHRSVSWYQQTPGQGLQFLFEYFSETQRNKGNFPGRFSGRQFSNSRSEMNVSTLELGDSALYLCASSQGQTNLGYTFGSGTRLTVV.

The chain employs TRBV5-1 and TRBJ2-7, with TRBD1 matching 7 bases. This CDR3 is 16 amino acids long. Germline loops: CDR1 SGHRS, CDR2 YFSETQ. V was clipped by 0 bases and J by 2 bases; unmatched bases: 8. CDR3 DNA: TGCGCCAGCAGCTTGGGGCCCGGGACAGCTACCTACGAGCAGTACTTC. Amino acids: CASSLGPGTATYEQYF. The full variable domain, with the rest looked up from reference TRBV5-1 and TRBJ2-7, is KAGVTQTPRYLIKTRGQQVTLSCSPISGHRSVSWYQQTPGQGLQFLFEYFSETQRNKGNFPGRFSGRQFSNSRSEMNVSTLELGDSALYLCASSLGPGTATYEQYFGPGTRLTVT.

Comment on this clone: Germline and junction disagree at one end, which may indicate a read error. The CDR3 region has the DNA TGTGTCAGCAGCCAAGAAAGCGGCTCTGGGGCCAACGTCCTGACTTTC. Protein product: CVSSQESGSGANVLTF. The rearrangement links TRBV4-2 to TRBJ2-6; TRBD2 might be the D (5 bases). Germline V gene sequence: CDR1 LGHNA, CDR2 YNFKEQ. The CDR3 extends over 16 amino acids.

The chain recombines TRBV11-3 with TRBJ2-3; D is undetermined. Germline loops: CDR1 SGHNT, CDR2 YENEEA. The ends were cut back, 4 bases at V and 2 bases at J, with 13 bases in the middle. The CDR3 loop spans 15 amino acids. CDR3 DNA sequence: TGTGCCAGCAGCTCTACCGTCGCGGTCACAGATACGCAGTATTTT. As protein: CASSSTVAVTDTQYF.

This clone was recorded only once. The chain links TRBV27 to TRBJ1-2, with D uncertain. The CDR3 is made up of 13 amino acids. From germline, CDR1 is MNHEY and CDR2 SMNVEV (reference sequence). Trimming removed 3 bases at V and 8 bases at J, with 13 bases between. The CDR3 loop reads CASSFSDLGGYTF. In DNA form, the CDR3 reads TGTGCCAGCAGTTTTTCAGATCTGGGCGGCTACACCTTC.

CDR3 sequence reads: CASSYSWDSPLHF. DNA for the CDR3: TGTGCCAGCAGTTACTCGTGGGATTCACCCCTCCACTTT. The chain joins TRBV6-5 to TRBJ1-6, with no clear D. Germline CDR1 is MNHEY and CDR2 is SVGAGI. V was pared by 0 bases and J by 8 bases, with 5 bases between. The CDR3 has 13 residues.

V is TRBV29-1 and J is TRBJ2-7; TRBD1 matches at 7 bases. Germline lookup yields CDR1 SQVTM and CDR2 ANQGSEA. CDR3 size: 12 residues. The V gene end was trimmed by 6 bases and the J gene end by 1 base; junction bases not matched to a gene: 3. The CDR3 region is CSVRQGSYEQYF. For the CDR3, the DNA is TGCAGCGTGCGACAGGGATCCTACGAGCAGTACTTC.

The V gene is TRBV5-1, the J gene TRBJ2-3; either TRBD1 or TRBD2 may supply D (6 bases each). Germline CDR1 is SGHRS and CDR2 is YFSETQ. This CDR3 contains 14 residues. V lost 4 bases, J lost 5 bases, and 14 bases lay in between. As DNA, the CDR3 is TGCGCCAGCAGCCCACAGGGACTGCAAGATACGCAGTATTTT. It translates to CASSPQGLQDTQYF.

The genes are TRBV28 and TRBJ2-7; possibly TRBD2 for D (6 bases). The germline V and J ends were trimmed by 5 bases and 0 bases, with 14 bases remaining between them. The V gene's germline CDR1 is MDHEN and CDR2 SYDVKM. The CDR3 contains 15 residues. The CDR3 bases are TGTGCCAGCAGTCCCAGCGGGTCGAGCTCCTACGAGCAGTACTTC. This codes for CASSPSGSSSYEQYF.

This clone was counted between two and nine times. The sample holds other DNA sequences that translate to the same CDR3. V gene TRBV6-6 combines with J gene TRBJ1-1, with D unclear. V lost 6 bases, J lost 4 bases, and 9 bases lay in between. Per germline, CDR1 MNHNY and CDR2 SVGAGI (reference sequence). The CDR3 spans 12 residues. This chain's CDR3 is CASSVGSTEAFF. The CDR3 DNA reads TGTGCCAGCAGCGTGGGGAGCACTGAAGCTTTCTTT.

The chain recombines TRBV4-1 with TRBJ1-4, with a possible D match to TRBD1 (6 bases). V lost 3 bases, J lost 8 bases, and 10 bases lay in between. Germline V gene lookup returns CDR1 MGHRA and CDR2 YSYEKL. There are 13 residues in the CDR3. CDR3 nucleotide sequence: TGCGCCAGCAGCCAGGGACACGGCGAAAAACTGTTTTTT. This codes for CASSQGHGEKLFF.

The CDR3, as DNA: TGTGCCAGCAAAGGGGGACGACTCACCGGGGAGCTGTTTTTT. Its translation is CASKGGRLTGELFF. The V call is TRBV2, the J call TRBJ1-3, with D perhaps matching TRBD1 (6 bases). The DNA end is a closer match to TRBJ2-2, so the J assignment may be wrong. Germline CDR1 is SNHLY and CDR2 is FYNNEI. The CDR3 contains 14 residues.